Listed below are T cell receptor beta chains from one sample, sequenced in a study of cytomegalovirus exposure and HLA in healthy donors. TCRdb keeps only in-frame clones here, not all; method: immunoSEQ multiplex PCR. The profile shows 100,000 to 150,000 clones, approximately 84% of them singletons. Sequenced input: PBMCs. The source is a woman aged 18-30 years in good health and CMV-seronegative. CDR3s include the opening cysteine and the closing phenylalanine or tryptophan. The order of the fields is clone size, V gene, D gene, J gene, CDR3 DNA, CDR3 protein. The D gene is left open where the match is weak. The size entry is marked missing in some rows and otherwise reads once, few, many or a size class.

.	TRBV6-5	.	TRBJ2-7	TGTGCCAGCAGTTGGACAGGGACTACGAAGGAGCAGTACTTC	CASSWTGTTKEQYF
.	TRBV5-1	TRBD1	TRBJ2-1	TGCGCCAGCAGCCGGGACAGGGGTGACAATGAGCAGTTCTTC	CASSRDRGDNEQFF
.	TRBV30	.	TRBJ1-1	TGTGCCTGGAGTCACAGGGAGTCGTACACTGAAGCTTTCTTT	CAWSHRESYTEAFF
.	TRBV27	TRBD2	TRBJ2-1	TGTGCCAGCAGTTTAACTAGCGGGTTCTCCTACAATGAGCAGTTCTTC	CASSLTSGFSYNEQFF
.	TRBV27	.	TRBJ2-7	TGTGCCAGCTCTCTGACGGGGGAGGCGGGTACCTACGAGCAGTACTTC	CASSLTGEAGTYEQYF
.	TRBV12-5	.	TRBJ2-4	TGTGCTAGTGGTTTGGTACTGCGGGACCCAGGGATTCAGTACTTC	CASGLVLRDPGIQYF
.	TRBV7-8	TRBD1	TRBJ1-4	TGTGCCAGCAGCCCCCTGACAGGGCGGGAAAAACTGTTTTTT	CASSPLTGREKLFF
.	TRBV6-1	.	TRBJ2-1	TGTGCCAGCAGTGAAGTTGTGGTTCGGGAGCAGTTCTTC	CASSEVVVREQFF
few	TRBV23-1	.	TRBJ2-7	TGCGCCAGCACTTTGCGTGGGCTCACCTACGAGCAGTACTTC	CASTLRGLTYEQYF
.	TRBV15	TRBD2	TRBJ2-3	TGTGCCACCAGCAGTTACGGGACTAGGGCAGATACGCAGTATTTT	CATSSYGTRADTQYF
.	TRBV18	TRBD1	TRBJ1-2	TGTGCCAGCTCAGAACAGGGGGCTGACTATGGCTACACCTTC	CASSEQGADYGYTF
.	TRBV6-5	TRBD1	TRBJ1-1	TGTGCCAGCAGCCAGGGGGCTGAAGCTTTCTTT	CASSQGAEAFF
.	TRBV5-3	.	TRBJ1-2	TGTGCCAGAAGCTCCCTCCCCGAGTTGGATGGCTACACCTTC	CARSSLPELDGYTF
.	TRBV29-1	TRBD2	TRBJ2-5	TGCAGCGTCTTAATGCAGCGGGAGGATACTTTGGAGACCCAGTACTTC	CSVLMQREDTLETQYF
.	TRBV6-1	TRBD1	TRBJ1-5	TGTGCCAGCTACCCGGGGACAGGGGGCGGTCAGCCCCAGCATTTT	CASYPGTGGGQPQHF
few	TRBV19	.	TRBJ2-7	TGTGCCAGTAGGGGGGGTAGGGATTGGAGCTACGAGCAGTACTTC	CASRGGRDWSYEQYF
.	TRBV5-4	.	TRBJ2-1	TGTGCCAGCAGCTTGGGCAGGGTCGAATACAATGAGCAGTTCTTC	CASSLGRVEYNEQFF
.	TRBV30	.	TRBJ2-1	TGTGCCTGGAGTACAGGACAAAGTAACAATGAGCAGTTCTTC	CAWSTGQSNNEQFF
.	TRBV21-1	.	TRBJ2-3	TGTGCCAGCAGCCACCGACATCACTCAGATACGCAGTATTTT	CASSHRHHSDTQYF
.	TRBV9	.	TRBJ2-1	TGTGCCAGTTCCAGTCAACGGCTAGCGCTCACCCGCTCCTACAATGAGCAGTTCTTC	CASSSQRLALTRSYNEQFF
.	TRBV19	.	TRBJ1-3	TGTGCCAGTAGTAGGGCAGGCGCTGGAAACACCATATATTTT	CASSRAGAGNTIYF
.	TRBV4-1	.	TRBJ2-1	TGCGCCAGCAGCCAAGAAGGCGGGTTCGGCAATGAGCAGTTCTTC	CASSQEGGFGNEQFF
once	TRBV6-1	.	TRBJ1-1	TGTGCCAGCAGGAGGATGAACACTGAAGCTTTCTTT	CASRRMNTEAFF
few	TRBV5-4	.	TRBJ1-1	TGTGCCAGCAGCCCGTTGACAGGATACACTGAAGCTTTCTTT	CASSPLTGYTEAFF
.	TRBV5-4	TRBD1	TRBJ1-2	TGTGCCAGCAGCGATCGACAGGGGACTGGCTACACCTTC	CASSDRQGTGYTF
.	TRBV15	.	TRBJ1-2	TGTGCCACCAGCAAAGGGGGGGCCTATGGCTACACCTTC	CATSKGGAYGYTF
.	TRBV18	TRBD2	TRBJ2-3	TGTGCCAGCTCACCTTTGCGGGAGGCAGATACGCAGTATTTT	CASSPLREADTQYF
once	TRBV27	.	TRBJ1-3	TGTGCCAGCAGTTCGGGCAGGGCCGGAAACACCATATATTTT	CASSSGRAGNTIYF
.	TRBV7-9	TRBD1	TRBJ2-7	TGCCCGGACAGGGGACCTTCCGAGCAGTACTTC	CPDRGPSEQYF
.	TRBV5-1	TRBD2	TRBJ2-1	TGCGCCAGCAGCTTGGGGGGACTAGCGGGGGTCAATGAGCAGTTCTTC	CASSLGGLAGVNEQFF
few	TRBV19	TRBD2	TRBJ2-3	TGTGCCAATCTAGCGGGAGGGCCCGGAGATACGCAGTATTTT	CANLAGGPGDTQYF
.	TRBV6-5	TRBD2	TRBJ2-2	TGTGCCAGCAGTCCTAGCGGGAGCATGTTTTTT	CASSPSGSMFF
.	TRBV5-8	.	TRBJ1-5	TGTGCCAGCAGCTTGTTATCAGGGTCGAAGAATCAGCCCCAGCATTTT	CASSLLSGSKNQPQHF
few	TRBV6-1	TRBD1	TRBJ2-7	TGTGCCAGCAGTATCAGGGACAGGGGTCCTTACGAGCAGTACTTC	CASSIRDRGPYEQYF
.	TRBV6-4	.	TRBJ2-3	TGTGCCAGCAGTCGTGCTTCCACTGGGCTGGAGGGGGATACGCAGTATTTT	CASSRASTGLEGDTQYF
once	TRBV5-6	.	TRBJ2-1	TGTGCCAGCAGCTTTAGCATCCTCTCCTACAATGAGCAGTTCTTC	CASSFSILSYNEQFF
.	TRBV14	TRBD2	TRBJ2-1	TGTGCCAGCAGCCACGGGACTAGCGTCAATGAGCAGTTCTTC	CASSHGTSVNEQFF
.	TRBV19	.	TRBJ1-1	TGTGCCAGTTTGAAAACCGGGAGCGGAAACACTGAAGCTTTCTTT	CASLKTGSGNTEAFF
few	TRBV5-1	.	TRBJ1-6	TGCGCCAGCAGAGGAGAGCTTAATTCACCCCTCCACTTT	CASRGELNSPLHF
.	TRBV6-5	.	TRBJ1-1	TGTGCCAGCAGCCGGCGGGACCCGGGCCCTGAAGCTTTCTTT	CASSRRDPGPEAFF
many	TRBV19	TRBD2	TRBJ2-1	TGTGCCACGGCTAGCGGGAGGGCCGGTGAGCAGTTCTTC	CATASGRAGEQFF
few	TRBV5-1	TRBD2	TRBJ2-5	TGCGCCAGCAGCCGTTCAGTCTTAGCGGGAGGGCCAGACCAAGAGACCCAGTACTTC	CASSRSVLAGGPDQETQYF
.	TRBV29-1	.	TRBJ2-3	TGCAGCGTTGAAACGGAGTACACAGATACGCAGTATTTT	CSVETEYTDTQYF
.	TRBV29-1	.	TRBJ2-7	TGCAGCGTTGAGAAACTAGAGAGAAACGAGCAGTACTTC	CSVEKLERNEQYF
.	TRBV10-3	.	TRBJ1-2	TGTGCCATCATGGACTCCGGCGGGAACTATGGCTACACCTTC	CAIMDSGGNYGYTF
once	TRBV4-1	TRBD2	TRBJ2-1	TGCGCCAGCAGCCAAGCCGGACTAGCGCCGGCAGAGCAGTTCTTC	CASSQAGLAPAEQFF
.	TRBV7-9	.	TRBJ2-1	TGTGCCAGCAGCCCGTGGGGAACAGGGCGGGAGACAGCGTCGAATGAGCAGTTCTTC	CASSPWGTGRETASNEQFF
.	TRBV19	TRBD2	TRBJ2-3	TGTGCCAGTAGTATCGGTGCGGGAGTAAGTACGCAGTATTTT	CASSIGAGVSTQYF
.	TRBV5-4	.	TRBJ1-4	TGTGCCAGCAGCTTGTATCCTCTCTCGGCGGGGGATAATGAAAAACTGTTTTTT	CASSLYPLSAGDNEKLFF
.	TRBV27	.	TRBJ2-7	TGTGCCAGCAGTCCCGGTACTGACTCTCGATTCTACGAGCAGTACTTC	CASSPGTDSRFYEQYF
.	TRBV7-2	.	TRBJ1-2	TGTGCCAGCAGCTCCCTCTCGCCTATTGCTAACTATGGCTACACCTTC	CASSSLSPIANYGYTF
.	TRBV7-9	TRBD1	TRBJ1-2	TGTGCCAGCAGCTGGACAGGGGACTATGGCTACACCTTC	CASSWTGDYGYTF
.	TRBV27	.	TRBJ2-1	TGTGCCAGCAGTTCCAGGACTCTTGACAATGAGCAGTTCTTC	CASSSRTLDNEQFF